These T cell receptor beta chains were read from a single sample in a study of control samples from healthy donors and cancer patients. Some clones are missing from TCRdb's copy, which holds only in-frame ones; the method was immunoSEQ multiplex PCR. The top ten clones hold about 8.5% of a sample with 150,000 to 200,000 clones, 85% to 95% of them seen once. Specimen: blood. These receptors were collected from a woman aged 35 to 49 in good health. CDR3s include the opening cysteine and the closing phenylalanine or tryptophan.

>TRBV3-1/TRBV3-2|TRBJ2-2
CASSQDRTPGELFF
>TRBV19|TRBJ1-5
CASSRGSAGNQPQHF
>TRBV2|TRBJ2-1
CASSADRPSYNEQFF
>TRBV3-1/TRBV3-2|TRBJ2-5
CASSLRHGNPQETQYF
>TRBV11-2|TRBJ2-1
CASRRPGDPFHEQFF
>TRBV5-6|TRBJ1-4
CASSRAGATNEKLFF
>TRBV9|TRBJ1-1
CASSVRGDGGGTEAFF
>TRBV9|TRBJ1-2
CASSHSLSYGYTF
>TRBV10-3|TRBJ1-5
CAISEGTNSNQPQHF
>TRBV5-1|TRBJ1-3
CASSSGTAGNTIYF
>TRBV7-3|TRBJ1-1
CASSFTPGNTEAFF
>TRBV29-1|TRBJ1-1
CSVDLPGRVEAFF
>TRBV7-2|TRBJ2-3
CASSFLLSTDTQYF
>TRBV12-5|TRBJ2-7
CASGLWPESYEQYF
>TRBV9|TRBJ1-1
CASSVDGGLAEAFF
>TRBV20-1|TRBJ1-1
CSATLDTEAFF
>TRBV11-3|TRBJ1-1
CASSPGGGQGNTEAFF
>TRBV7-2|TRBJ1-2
CASSPGGPFYGYTF
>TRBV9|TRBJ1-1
CASSPQVGQSTEAFF
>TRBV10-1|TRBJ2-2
CASRAGTVDGELFF
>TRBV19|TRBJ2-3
CASALADTQYF